A single sample is the source of the 14 T cell receptor beta chains below, sequenced in a study of blood T cell repertoires in COVID-19. Clones were read by immunoSEQ multiplex PCR, and TCRdb kept only the in-frame ones, dropping some. The sample shows about 83,000 clones, approximately 90% of them seen only once. The sample was peripheral blood. All receptors derive from a woman in her forties or fifties with active or convalescent COVID-19.

This clone was observed a single time. J is TRBJ1-2 and V is TRBV7-2; TRBD1 might be the D (5 bases). Trimming left V 3 bases short and J 5 bases short, with 16 bases between. The CDR3 runs to 15 residues. Germline assignment: CDR1 SGHTA and CDR2 FQGNSA. CDR3 coding DNA: TGTGCCAGCAGCTTTAGATTGCCAGGGTCTTATGGCTACACCTTC. Protein product: CASSFRLPGSYGYTF.

J is TRBJ1-3 and V is TRBV19; unclear D gene. The CDR3 length is 16 residues. The ends were cut back, 6 bases at V and 1 base at J, with 16 bases in the middle. Looked up from germline, CDR1 is LNHDA and CDR2 is SQIVND (reference sequence). The CDR3 region is CASSTTRILSGNTIYF. CDR3 nucleotide sequence: TGTGCCAGTAGCACTACAAGGATTCTATCTGGAAACACCATATATTTT.

The CDR3, as DNA: TGCAGCATTTGGGGGGGGGCTAATGAAAAACTGTTTTTT. This encodes CSIWGGANEKLFF. The V call is TRBV29-1, the J call TRBJ1-4, with D possibly TRBD1 on 5 matching bases. The CDR3 has 13 amino acids. The V gene's germline CDR1 is SQVTM and CDR2 ANQGSEA. V shed 8 bases and J shed 3 bases, with 13 bases lying between them. The entire variable domain, with the rest obtained from reference TRBV29-1 and TRBJ1-4, is as follows: SAVISQKPSRDICQRGTSLTIQCQVDSQVTMMFWYRQQPGQSLTLIATANQGSEATYESGFVIDKFPISRPNLTFSTLTVSNMSPEDSSIYLCSIWGGANEKLFFGSGTQLSVL.

The gene calls are TRBV29-1 and TRBJ2-5; possible D gene TRBD1, 5 bases. Germline-derived CDR1 and CDR2 are SQVTM and ANQGSEA. V lost 1 base and J lost 3, with 15 bases in between. The CDR3 runs 15 residues. This chain's CDR3 is CSVEGTRGREETQYF. In nucleotides, the CDR3 is TGCAGCGTTGAAGGGACAAGGGGAAGGGAAGAGACCCAGTACTTC.

The chain couples TRBV4-3 to TRBJ2-7; TRBD2 might be the D (6 bases). The CDR3 loop spans 15 amino acids. In germline, CDR1 is LGHNA, CDR2 YSLEER. V was pared by 0 bases and J by 2 bases, with 11 bases between. The CDR3, as DNA: TGCGCCAGCAGCCAAGAGCGGGAAACGGCCTACGAGCAGTACTTC. This sequence encodes CASSQERETAYEQYF.

The chain couples TRBV9 to TRBJ1-2; possibly TRBD1 for D (5 bases). This CDR3 has 13 amino acids. The ends were cut back, 4 bases at V and 6 bases at J, with 13 bases in the middle. Germline loops: CDR1 SGDLS, CDR2 YYNGEE. The CDR3 spells CASSQSGLDGYTF. CDR3 bases: TGTGCCAGCAGCCAGTCAGGGTTGGATGGCTACACCTTC. Full variable domain (missing parts from reference TRBV9 and TRBJ1-2): DSGVTQTPKHLITATGQRVTLRCSPRSGDLSVYWYQQSLDQGLQFLIQYYNGEERAKGNILERFSAQQFPDLHSELNLSSLELGDSALYFCASSQSGLDGYTFGSGTRLTVV.

This clone appeared a few times. The chain couples TRBV19 to TRBJ1-2; D uncertain. V lost 4 bases and J lost 3, with 9 bases in between. Per the germline V gene, CDR1 is LNHDA and CDR2 is SQIVND (reference sequence). The CDR3 spans 13 residues. The chain's CDR3 is CASSRAVDYGYTF. In nucleotides, the CDR3 is TGTGCCAGTAGTAGGGCCGTTGACTATGGCTACACCTTC. Looking up the rest from reference TRBV19 and TRBJ1-2 gives the full variable domain: DGGITQSPKYLFRKEGQNVTLSCEQNLNHDAMYWYRQDPGQGLRLIYYSQIVNDFQKGDIAEGYSVSREKKESFPLTVTSAQKNPTAFYLCASSRAVDYGYTFGSGTRLTVV.

V usage is TRBV5-5 and J usage is TRBJ1-5, with D perhaps matching TRBD1 (5 bases). CDR1 and CDR2 from the germline V gene are SGHKS and YYEKEE (reference sequence). The CDR3 has 13 amino acids. Trimming took 1 base from V and 6 from J, leaving 8 bases between them. Here the CDR3 reads CASSLWGSQPQHF. DNA for the CDR3: TGTGCCAGCAGCTTGTGGGGCAGTCAGCCCCAGCATTTT.

CDR3 DNA: TGTGCCAGCAGCGTAGGCCTCGACAGGGGGGGAAACACCATATATTTT. Amino acid sequence: CASSVGLDRGGNTIYF. J is TRBJ1-3 and V is TRBV9; 9 positions agree with TRBD1. The CDR3 is made up of 16 amino acids. CDR1 is SGDLS, CDR2 YYNGEE, per germline. V was pared by 0 bases and J by 4 bases, with 5 bases of the junction left unmatched.

The chain employs TRBV27 and TRBJ2-7; possible D gene TRBD1, 5 bases. This CDR3 has 12 residues. Trimming took off 8 bases at V and 5 bases at J, with 13 bases between the two ends. Germline-derived CDR1 and CDR2 are MNHEY and SMNVEV (reference sequence). The CDR3 sequence: CASRSGPHEQYF. CDR3 DNA sequence: TGTGCCAGCCGCTCAGGGCCACACGAGCAGTACTTC.

The chain has TRBV7-2 and TRBJ2-7, with 12 bases fitting TRBD2. CDR1 SGHTA and CDR2 FQGNSA come from the germline V gene. With V trimmed by 6 bases and J by 0 bases, 3 bases remained unmatched. This CDR3 region has 15 residues. The CDR3 here is CASRKTSGGSYEQYF. CDR3 bases: TGTGCCAGCAGGAAGACTAGCGGGGGCTCCTACGAGCAGTACTTC.

Note on this clone: A read error is possible here, since a much larger clone lies one base away. Other DNA sequences in the same sample also yield this CDR3. The rearrangement uses TRBV11-3 and TRBJ2-7, with 9 bases fitting TRBD2. Germline trimming cut 5 bases from V and 4 bases from J; bases unmatched to any gene: 6. The CDR3 loop spans 14 amino acids. Germline CDR1 and CDR2: SGHNT and YENEEA. In DNA form, the CDR3 reads TGTGCCAGCAGCCGGAGCGGGGGGATGTACGAGCAGTACTTC. It encodes CASSRSGGMYEQYF. Looking up the rest from reference TRBV11-3 and TRBJ2-7 gives the full variable domain: EAGVVQSPRYKIIEKKQPVAFWCNPISGHNTLYWYLQNLGQGPELLIRYENEEAVDDSQLPKDRFSAERLKGVDSTLKIQPAELGDSAVYLCASSRSGGMYEQYFGPGTRLTVT.

The rearrangement links TRBV6-2 or TRBV6-3 to TRBJ2-3, with D unclear. Trimming removed 4 bases from V and 7 bases from J, with 9 bases in between. Per the germline V gene, CDR1 is MNHEY and CDR2 is SVGEGT. The CDR3 covers 12 residues. The CDR3 bases are TGTGCCAGCAGTTTGGAGTGGTATACGCAGTATTTT. This sequence encodes CASSLEWYTQYF.

This chain joins TRBV6-1 and TRBJ2-7, with 8 nucleotides matching TRBD1. Germline loops: CDR1 MNHNS, CDR2 SASEGT. The V and J ends lost 3 bases and 5 bases, in that order; junction bases with no gene match: 6. This CDR3 region has 14 residues. CDR3 sequence reads: CASSDGTGANEQYF. DNA for the CDR3: TGTGCCAGCAGTGACGGGACAGGAGCTAACGAGCAGTACTTC.